The clone carrying this TCR beta chain showed up just once. The data derive from a study of blood T cell repertoires in COVID-19. Study-level information: Nucleic acid was either cDNA or gDNA, and it came from T cells, B-cell-depleted T cells, or PBMCs.

V was shortened by 8 bases and J by 5 bases, with 6 bases between the two germline ends. The CDR3 runs 10 residues. Germline V gene data show CDR1 as LNHDA and CDR2 as SQIVND (reference sequence). Produced via immunoSEQ multiplex PCR; TCRdb's table is partial and in-frame only. The table lists some 90,000 clones, roughly nine tenths of them singletons. This receptor was identified in a middle-aged man with acute or convalescent COVID-19. Material: peripheral blood. J is TRBJ1-2 and V is TRBV19; D is perhaps TRBD1 (5 bases). CDR3 coding DNA: TGTGCCAGTGGGGGGTATGGCTACACCTTC. Its protein product is CASGGYGYTF.